This T cell receptor (beta chain) was identified during a study of CD8 T cells in Susac syndrome. The CDR3 runs to 13 residues. Trimming cost V 2 bases and J 6 bases, with 9 bases left between them. Germline V CDR1 and CDR2: SGHRS, YFSETQ. The study sequenced TCR beta in blood CD8+ and CD4+ T cells. Isolation of CD8+ and CD4+ T cells was performed negatively, whereas enrichment of TEMRA cells was done by FACS. Roughly 0.5 to 1 ug RNA was reverse transcribed with random hexamers. TCR beta CDR3 was amplified by immunoSEQ covering 54 Vbeta and 13 Jbeta. MiXCR, applied by TCRdb to the immunoSEQ multiplex PCR reads, yields one record per CDR3 protein. In the table there are 150,000 to 200,000 distinct CDR3 sequences, approximately 93% of which are singletons.

This rearrangement joins TRBV5-1 to TRBJ1-5; D is undetermined. The clonotype comes from a human donor in good health. The specimen sequenced was CD4+ T cells from PBMCs. CDR3 sequence (DNA): TGCGCCAGCAGCTTTGGATTGGGTCAGCCCCAGCATTTT. It yields the protein CASSFGLGQPQHF.